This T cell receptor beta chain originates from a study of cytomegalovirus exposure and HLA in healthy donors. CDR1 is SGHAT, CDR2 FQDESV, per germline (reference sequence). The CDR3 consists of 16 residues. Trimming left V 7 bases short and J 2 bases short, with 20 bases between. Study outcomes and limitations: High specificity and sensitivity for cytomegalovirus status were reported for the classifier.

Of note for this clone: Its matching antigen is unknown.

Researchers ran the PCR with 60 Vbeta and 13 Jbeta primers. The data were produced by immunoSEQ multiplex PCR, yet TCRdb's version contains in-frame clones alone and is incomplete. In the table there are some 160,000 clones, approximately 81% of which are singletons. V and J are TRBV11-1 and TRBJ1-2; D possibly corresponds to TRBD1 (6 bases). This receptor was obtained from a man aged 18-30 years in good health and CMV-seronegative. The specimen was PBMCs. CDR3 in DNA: TGTGCCAGCACCCCTTGGAAGGGGGAGATCAACTATGGCTACACCTTC. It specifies CASTPWKGEINYGYTF. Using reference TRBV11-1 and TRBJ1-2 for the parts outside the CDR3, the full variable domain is EAEVAQSPRYKITEKSQAVAFWCDPISGHATLYWYRQILGQGPELLVQFQDESVVDDSQLPKDRFSAERLKGVDSTLKIQPAELGDSAMYLCASTPWKGEINYGYTFGSGTRLTVV.